This TCR beta chain derives from a study of T-cell memory formation after mild COVID-19 (dated by TCRdb to the early 2020s). In terms of the full investigation: TCR sequence clusters from the two donors were found to be largely donor specific. In two donors, T-cell clones that expanded and contracted after mild COVID-19 were followed by sequencing TCRalpha and TCRbeta repertoires longitudinally. Two young, previously healthy adult volunteers made up the cohort, one male and one female.

This sample was sequenced with an Illumina NovaSeq 6000. cDNA libraries for TCRalpha and TCRbeta were prepared by 5'RACE using constant-segment primers, with sample barcodes and unique molecular identifiers added. RNA was extracted from every sample with Trizol reagent. Library amplification was performed in two PCR steps, and a second sample barcode and Illumina TruSeq adapters were introduced in the second step. Libraries were sequenced on an Illumina NovaSeq with 2 x 150 bp paired-end reads. For the original study's pipeline: The reads were demultiplexed and collapsed into UMI-guided consensus sequences using migec v1.2.7. Using mixcr v2.1.11, UMI consensuses were aligned to TRA and TRB V and J templates and then assembled into clonotypes. Clonotypes were classified as expanded or contracted when called significant by both edgeR and NoisET, with noise models trained on biological replicates. edgeR calls used a false discovery rate-adjusted p below 0.01 and a log2 fold-change threshold of 1. PCA with hierarchical clustering of max-normalized trajectories of the 1000 most abundant clonotypes was used as exploratory dynamics analysis. Separately sequenced CD4+ and CD8+ repertoires were used to assign a CD4 or CD8 phenotype to each responding clone. TCRdb took the public reads, trimmed them with fastp at Q25, ran MiXCR for clone calling and kept in-frame beta chains. Entries are consolidated by CDR3 protein sequence, retaining the most common genes and DNA. The V and J calls come from TCRdb's annotation, not from the publication. The sample includes some 65,000 distinct CDR3 sequences, with around 15% observed a single time. The ten largest clones add up to about 33% of the sample.

Ficoll-Paque density gradient centrifugation was the method used to isolate PBMCs. The germline V gene specifies SGHRS as CDR1 and YFSETQ as CDR2. The junction shows trimming of 3 bases on V and 4 bases on J, and the gene matches do not reach 14 bases of it. The CDR3 measures 18 amino acids from cysteine to phenylalanine. Only the CDR3 portion is preserved as DNA: 54 bases, with reading frame beginning at the first base. Results and caveats for the whole study, not just this receptor: Contracting CD4+ clones were located mainly in the CM and EM memory subsets, whereas CD8+ clones were found to be enriched in EMRA. Some responding clones were found in pre-infection memory, which suggests that pre-existing cross-reactive memory T cells took part in the SARS-CoV-2 response. The study covered only a couple of mild cases, and larger cohorts including severe cases with pre-infection samples were considered necessary. Clones contracting from day 15 to 85 had balanced CD4/CD8 phenotypes, while a second wave expanding from day 15 to 37 was biased towards CD4+. SARS-CoV-2 specificity was not confirmed for the second-wave clones peaking on day 37.

With respect to this clonotype: No cognate antigen has been identified for it. No base quality values were provided; no much bigger clone lies one nucleotide off.

Sequencing input: PBMCs or a T cell subset sorted from them (not recorded which). The V gene is TRBV5-1 and the J gene is TRBJ1-5; 9 central bases correspond to TRBD1. This clonotype was obtained from an adult woman who had mild COVID-19 (a few samples of this study predate the infection). The sample titles of this study are shuffled in the database, so cell type and time point are left out; the donor was told from shared clones. The DNA sequence reads TGCGCCAGCAGCTCCTGTAGGACAGGGGATTGGAAGAATCAGCCCCAGCATTTT. Its protein reads: CASSSCRTGDWKNQPQHF.